These 16 T cell receptor beta chains were sequenced from one sample in a study of CD8 T cells in ankylosing spondylitis. TCRdb redid the calling of the 5' RACE reads with MiXCR, one entry per CDR3 protein. Found here are about 190,000 distinct CDR3 sequences, 10% to 15% of them singletons; the top ten hold approximately 11%. The specimen was blood, either unsorted or a sorted T cell fraction (not recorded which). The source is a female donor with ankylosing spondylitis or in good health (not recorded which).

This clonotype occurred many times. The chain couples TRBV20-1 to TRBJ1-5, with 8 bases identical to TRBD1. V was clipped by 3 bases and J by 6 bases; unmatched bases: 7. Germline V gene data show CDR1 as DFQATT and CDR2 as SNEGSKA (reference sequence). This CDR3 has 14 residues. The chain's CDR3 is CSASSQGASQPQHF. The CDR3 DNA reads as TGCAGTGCTAGTTCGCAGGGGGCAAGTCAGCCCCAGCATTTT.

Comments on this clonotype: This may come from a read error, since a much larger clone is one base off. The V call is TRBV20-1, the J call TRBJ2-7; 9 nucleotides agree with TRBD2. This CDR3 region has 15 residues. Germline V CDR1 and CDR2: DFQATT, SNEGSKA (reference sequence). The CDR3 protein is CSTRATSGYIDEQYF. CDR3 sequence (DNA): TGCAGTACTAGGGCGACTAGCGGATACATTGACGAGCAGTACTTC.

V and J are TRBV7-3 and TRBJ2-6; D gene uncertain. Trimming removed 5 bases at V and 1 base at J, with 9 bases between. In germline, CDR1 is SGHTA, CDR2 FQGTGA. This CDR3 comprises 15 residues. CDR3: CASSAHMSGANVLTF. CDR3 sequence (DNA): TGTGCCAGCAGCGCGCACATGTCTGGGGCCAACGTCCTGACTTTC.

This clonotype was seen ten or more times. This chain connects TRBV5-6 to TRBJ1-2; D might be TRBD1 (5 bases). The CDR3 consists of 18 residues. V gave up 1 base and J gave up 8 bases, with 27 bases separating them. Germline CDR1 and CDR2: SGHDT and YYEEEE. The CDR3 DNA is TGTGCCAGCAGCTTGCTTGGAGGGGAGGAGGATTTTGATGGCGGCTACACCTTC. It codes for CASSLLGGEEDFDGGYTF.

This clonotype was counted many times. The gene calls are TRBV29-1 and TRBJ2-7; 9 bases match TRBD2. V lost 0 bases to trimming and J lost 2 bases; unmatched junction nucleotides: 5. The CDR3 is 15 residues long. The germline CDR1 and CDR2 sequences are SQVTM and ANQGSEA. The CDR3 DNA follows: TGCAGCGTTGAAGATCGTGCGGGAGGGCCCTACGAGCAGTACTTC. Protein: CSVEDRAGGPYEQYF.

This clonotype has a handful of counts. This chain links TRBV6-5 with TRBJ2-3, with a weak D call TRBD1 (6 bases). V lost 0 bases to trimming and J lost 1 base, with 14 bases between them. There are 17 residues in the CDR3. Germline loops: CDR1 MNHEY, CDR2 SVGAGI. DNA for the CDR3: TGTGCCAGCAGTTACTCGATTCTAGCAGGGGGCACAGATACGCAGTATTTT. Translating gives CASSYSILAGGTDTQYF.

This clonotype came up a few times. The rearrangement joins TRBV7-2 to TRBJ1-1; D gene ambiguous. This CDR3 contains 13 residues. CDR1 SGHTA and CDR2 FQGNSA come from the germline V gene. Trimming shortened V by 4 bases and J by 6 bases, and 12 bases separated the two germline ends. In DNA, the CDR3 is TGTGCCAGCAGCTACCCGAAGGTTCCTGAAGCTTTCTTT. Protein sequence: CASSYPKVPEAFF.

This clonotype was counted a few times. The chain recombines TRBV27 with TRBJ2-6; D remains unclear. The CDR3 loop spans 13 amino acids. V was clipped by 5 bases and J by 10 bases, with 12 bases between them. Germline CDR1 reads MNHEY; CDR2 reads SMNVEV (reference sequence). The CDR3 bases are TGTGCCAGCAGTCCTGGGCTAAGTAACGTCCTGACTTTC. Its protein product is CASSPGLSNVLTF.

The sample holds many counts of this clonotype. V is TRBV29-1 and J is TRBJ1-4, with D uncertain. The germline gives CDR1 SQVTM, CDR2 ANQGSEA. Trimming cost V 4 bases and J 11 bases, with 11 bases left between them. The CDR3 has 11 residues. CDR3 in amino acids: CSVGSFGKLFF. The CDR3, as DNA: TGCAGCGTTGGTTCTTTTGGGAAACTGTTTTTT.

This clonotype was recorded a few times. This rearrangement joins TRBV24-1 to TRBJ2-5, with a weak D call TRBD2 (6 bases). The CDR3 is 15 amino acids. V dropped 5 bases and J dropped 1 base, with 13 bases sitting between them. Germline CDR1 reads KGHDR; CDR2 reads SFDVKD. The CDR3 here is CATSAPRGLQETQYF. CDR3 DNA: TGTGCCACCAGTGCCCCTAGGGGACTCCAAGAGACCCAGTACTTC.

This clonotype was counted many times. This chain uses TRBV13 with TRBJ1-2, with D maybe TRBD1 (5 bases). V was cut by 4 bases and J by 0 bases, with 21 bases left in between. This CDR3 region has 18 residues. CDR1 PRHDT and CDR2 FYEKMQ come from the germline V gene (reference sequence). The DNA of the CDR3 is TGTGCCAGCAGCTGGGCATTCCGGGGGGAGACTTCTAACTATGGCTACACCTTC. Amino acid sequence: CASSWAFRGETSNYGYTF.

Remarks on this clonotype: A single base separates this from a much larger clone, so it may be a read error. The rearrangement uses TRBV2 and TRBJ1-2; 7 bases are a match to TRBD1. CDR1 and CDR2 from the germline V gene are SNHLY and FYNNEI. This CDR3 spans 14 amino acids. The CDR3 here is CASGRQGPNYGCTF. The DNA of the CDR3 is TGTGCCAGCGGAAGACAGGGACCTAACTATGGCTGCACCTTC.

There are many counts of this clonotype. This rearrangement joins TRBV12-3 or TRBV12-4 to TRBJ1-2, with 7 bases lining up with TRBD1. The CDR3 totals 12 residues. The ends lost 6 bases at V and 8 bases at J; junction bases unmatched: 6. In nucleotides, the CDR3 is TGTGCCAGCAGGCCGACAGGGAAAGGCTACACCTTC. Residues: CASRPTGKGYTF.

This clonotype has a count of ten or more. The V gene is TRBV12-3 or TRBV12-4, the J gene TRBJ2-3; the D is unclear. The CDR3 sequence is 13 residues long. V lost 10 bases and J 1 base, leaving 12 bases between the germline ends. The CDR3: CAIELNGTDTQYF. CDR3 in DNA: TGTGCCATCGAACTGAACGGCACAGATACGCAGTATTTT.

The J gene is TRBJ2-3, the V gene TRBV10-3, with TRBD2 as a possible D gene (5 bases). With 6 bases removed from V and 2 bases from J, the gap between germline ends came to 12 bases. CDR3 size: 14 residues. Germline lookup yields CDR1 ENHRY and CDR2 SYGVKD. CDR3 DNA: TGTGCCATCAGGGAAGCGGATCTCACAGATACGCAGTATTTT. This codes for CAIREADLTDTQYF.

J is TRBJ1-4 and V is TRBV11-3; 8 bases fit TRBD1. J lost 8 bases, V lost 4 bases, and 6 bases had no gene match. The CDR3 runs to 14 residues. Germline CDR1 SGHNT, CDR2 YENEEA. The chain's CDR3 is CASSSTGEEEKLFF. In DNA, the CDR3 is TGTGCCAGCAGCTCGACAGGGGAGGAAGAAAAACTGTTTTTT.